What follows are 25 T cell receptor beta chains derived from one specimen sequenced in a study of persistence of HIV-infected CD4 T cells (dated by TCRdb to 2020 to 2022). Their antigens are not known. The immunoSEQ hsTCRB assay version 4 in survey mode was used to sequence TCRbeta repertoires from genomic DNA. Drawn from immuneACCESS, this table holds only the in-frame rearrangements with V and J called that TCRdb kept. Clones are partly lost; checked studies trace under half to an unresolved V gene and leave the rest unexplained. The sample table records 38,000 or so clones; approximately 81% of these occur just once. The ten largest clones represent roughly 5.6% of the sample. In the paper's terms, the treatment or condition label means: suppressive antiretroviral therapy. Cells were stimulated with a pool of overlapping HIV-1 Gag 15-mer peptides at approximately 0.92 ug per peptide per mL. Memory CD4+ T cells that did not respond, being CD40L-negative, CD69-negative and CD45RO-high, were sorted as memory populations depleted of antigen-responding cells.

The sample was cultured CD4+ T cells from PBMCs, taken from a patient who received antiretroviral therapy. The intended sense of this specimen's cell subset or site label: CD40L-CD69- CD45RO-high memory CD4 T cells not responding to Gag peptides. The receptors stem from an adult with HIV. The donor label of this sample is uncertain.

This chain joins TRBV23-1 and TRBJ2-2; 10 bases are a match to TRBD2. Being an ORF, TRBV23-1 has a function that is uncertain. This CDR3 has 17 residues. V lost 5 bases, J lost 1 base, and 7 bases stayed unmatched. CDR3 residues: CASSGPASGGNTGELFF. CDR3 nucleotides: TGCGCCAGCAGTGGTCCTGCTAGCGGGGGGAACACCGGGGAGCTGTTTTTT.

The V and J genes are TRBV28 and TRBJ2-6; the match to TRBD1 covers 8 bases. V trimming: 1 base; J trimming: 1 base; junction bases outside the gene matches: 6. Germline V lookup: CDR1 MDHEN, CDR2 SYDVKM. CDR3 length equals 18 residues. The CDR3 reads CASSLSGTGVSGANVLTF. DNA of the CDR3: TGTGCCAGCAGTTTATCCGGGACAGGCGTATCTGGGGCCAACGTCCTGACTTTC. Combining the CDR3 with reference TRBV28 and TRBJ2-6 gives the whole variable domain DVKVTQSSRYLVKRTGEKVFLECVQDMDHENMFWYRQDPGLGLRLIYFSYDVKMKEKGDIPEGYSVSREKKERFSLILESASTNQTSMYLCASSLSGTGVSGANVLTFGAGSRLTVL.

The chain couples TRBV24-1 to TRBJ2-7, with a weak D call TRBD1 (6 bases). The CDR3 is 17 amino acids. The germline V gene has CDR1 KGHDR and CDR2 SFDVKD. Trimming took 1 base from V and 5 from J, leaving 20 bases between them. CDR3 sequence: CATSDLPTPQGYHEQYF. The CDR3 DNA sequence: TGTGCCACCAGTGATTTACCCACCCCCCAGGGGTACCACGAGCAGTACTTC.

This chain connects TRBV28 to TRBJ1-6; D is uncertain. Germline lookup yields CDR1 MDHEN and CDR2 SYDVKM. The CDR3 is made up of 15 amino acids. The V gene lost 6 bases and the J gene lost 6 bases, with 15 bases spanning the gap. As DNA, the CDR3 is TGTGCCAGCAGCCAAAGGGTGGTTTTTAATTCACCCCTCCACTTT. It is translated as CASSQRVVFNSPLHF. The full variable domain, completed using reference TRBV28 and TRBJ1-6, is DVKVTQSSRYLVKRTGEKVFLECVQDMDHENMFWYRQDPGLGLRLIYFSYDVKMKEKGDIPEGYSVSREKKERFSLILESASTNQTSMYLCASSQRVVFNSPLHFGNGTRLTVT.

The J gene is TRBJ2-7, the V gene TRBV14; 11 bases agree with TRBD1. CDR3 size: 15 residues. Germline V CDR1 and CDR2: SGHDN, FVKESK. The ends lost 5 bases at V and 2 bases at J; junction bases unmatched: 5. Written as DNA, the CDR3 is TGTGCCAGCAGCAGGACAGGGGGCGTCCCCTACGAGCAGTACTTC. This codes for CASSRTGGVPYEQYF.

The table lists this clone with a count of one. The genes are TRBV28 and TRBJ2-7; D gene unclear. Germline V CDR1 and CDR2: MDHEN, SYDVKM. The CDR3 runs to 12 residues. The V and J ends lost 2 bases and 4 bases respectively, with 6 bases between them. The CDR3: CASSLRSYEQYF. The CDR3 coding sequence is TGTGCCAGCAGTTTAAGGTCATACGAGCAGTACTTC.

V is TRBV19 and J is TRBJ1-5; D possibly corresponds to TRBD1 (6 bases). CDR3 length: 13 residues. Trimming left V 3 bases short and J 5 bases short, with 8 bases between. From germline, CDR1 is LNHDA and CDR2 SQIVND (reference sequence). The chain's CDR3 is CASSINRDQPQHF. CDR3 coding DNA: TGTGCCAGTAGTATTAACAGGGATCAGCCCCAGCATTTT.

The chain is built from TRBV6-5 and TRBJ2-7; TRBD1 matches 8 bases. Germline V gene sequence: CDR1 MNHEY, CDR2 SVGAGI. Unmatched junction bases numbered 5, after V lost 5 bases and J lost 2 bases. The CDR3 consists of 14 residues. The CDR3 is CASSTQTGAYEQYF. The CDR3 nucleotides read TGTGCCAGCAGTACCCAGACAGGGGCCTACGAGCAGTACTTC.

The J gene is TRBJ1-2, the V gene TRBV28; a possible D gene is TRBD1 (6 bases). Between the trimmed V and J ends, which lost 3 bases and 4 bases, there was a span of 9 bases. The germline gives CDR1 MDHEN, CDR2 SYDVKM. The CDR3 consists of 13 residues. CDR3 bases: TGTGCCAGCAGTTTGACAGGTGGCTATGGCTACACCTTC. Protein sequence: CASSLTGGYGYTF.

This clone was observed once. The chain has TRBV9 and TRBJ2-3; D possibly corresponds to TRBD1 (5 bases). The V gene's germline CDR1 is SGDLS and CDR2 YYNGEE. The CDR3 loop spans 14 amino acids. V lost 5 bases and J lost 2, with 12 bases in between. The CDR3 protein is CASRRTDNTDTQYF. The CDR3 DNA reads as TGTGCCAGCAGAAGAACGGACAACACAGATACGCAGTATTTT.

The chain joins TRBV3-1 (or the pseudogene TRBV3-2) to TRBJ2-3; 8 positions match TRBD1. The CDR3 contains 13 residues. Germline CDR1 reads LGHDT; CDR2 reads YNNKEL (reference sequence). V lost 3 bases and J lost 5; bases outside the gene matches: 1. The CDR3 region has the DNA TGTGCCAGCAGCCACAGGGGGCGAGATACGCAGTATTTT. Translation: CASSHRGRDTQYF.

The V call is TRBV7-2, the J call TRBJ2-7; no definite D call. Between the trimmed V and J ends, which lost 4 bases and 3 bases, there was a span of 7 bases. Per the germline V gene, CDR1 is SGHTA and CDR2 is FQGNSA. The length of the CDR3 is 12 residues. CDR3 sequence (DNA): TGTGCCAGCAGCTCCCTCAACTACGAGCAGTACTTC. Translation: CASSSLNYEQYF.

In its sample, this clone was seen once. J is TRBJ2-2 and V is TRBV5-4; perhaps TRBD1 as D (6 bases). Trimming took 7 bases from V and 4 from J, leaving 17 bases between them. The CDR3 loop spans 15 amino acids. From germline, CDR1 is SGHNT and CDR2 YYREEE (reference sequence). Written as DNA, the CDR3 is TGTGCCAGCTCTTCAAAGGGGGTTCCCACCGGGGAGCTGTTTTTT. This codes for CASSSKGVPTGELFF.

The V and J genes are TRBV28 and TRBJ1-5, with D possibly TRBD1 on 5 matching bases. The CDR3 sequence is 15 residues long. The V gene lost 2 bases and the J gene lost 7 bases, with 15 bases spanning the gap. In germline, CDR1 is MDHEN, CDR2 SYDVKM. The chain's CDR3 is CASSLTAGGFQPQHF. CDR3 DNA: TGTGCCAGCAGTTTAACCGCGGGGGGGTTCCAGCCCCAGCATTTT.

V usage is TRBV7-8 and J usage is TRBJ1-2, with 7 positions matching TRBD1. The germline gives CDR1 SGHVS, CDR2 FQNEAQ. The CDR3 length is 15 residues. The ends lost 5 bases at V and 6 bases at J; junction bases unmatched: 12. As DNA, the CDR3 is TGTGCCAGCAGCAGTCGCCAGACAGGGAGGGATGGCTACACCTTC. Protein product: CASSSRQTGRDGYTF.

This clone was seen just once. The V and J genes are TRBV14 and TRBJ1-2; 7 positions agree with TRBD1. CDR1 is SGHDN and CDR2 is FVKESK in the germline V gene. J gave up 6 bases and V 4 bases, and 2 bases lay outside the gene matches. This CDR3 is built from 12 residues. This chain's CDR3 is CASSPTGDGYTF. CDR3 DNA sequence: TGTGCCAGCAGCCCTACAGGGGATGGCTACACCTTC.

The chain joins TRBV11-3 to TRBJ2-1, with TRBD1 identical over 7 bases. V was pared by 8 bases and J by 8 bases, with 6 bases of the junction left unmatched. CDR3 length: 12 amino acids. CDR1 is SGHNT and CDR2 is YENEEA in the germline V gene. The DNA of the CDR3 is TGTGCCAGCGGGTATACAGGGGATGAGCAGTTCTTC. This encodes CASGYTGDEQFF.

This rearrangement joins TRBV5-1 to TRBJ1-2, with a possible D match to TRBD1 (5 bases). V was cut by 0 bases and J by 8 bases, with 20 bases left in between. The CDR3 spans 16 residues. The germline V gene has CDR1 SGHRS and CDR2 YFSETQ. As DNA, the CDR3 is TGCGCCAGCAGCTTGGGCCGCGGGGCGGGGACGGAGGGCTACACCTTC. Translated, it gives CASSLGRGAGTEGYTF.

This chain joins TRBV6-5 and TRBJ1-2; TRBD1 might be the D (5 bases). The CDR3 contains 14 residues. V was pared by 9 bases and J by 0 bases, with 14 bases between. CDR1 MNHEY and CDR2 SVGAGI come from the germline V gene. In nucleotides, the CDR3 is TGTGCCAGTATGGCAGACAGAACTAACTATGGCTACACCTTC. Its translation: CASMADRTNYGYTF.

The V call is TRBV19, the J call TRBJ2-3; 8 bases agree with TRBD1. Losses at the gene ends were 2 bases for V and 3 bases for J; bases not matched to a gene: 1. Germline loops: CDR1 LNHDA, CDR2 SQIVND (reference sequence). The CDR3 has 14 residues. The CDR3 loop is CASSINRGTDTQYF. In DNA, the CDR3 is TGTGCCAGTAGTATAAACAGGGGGACAGATACGCAGTATTTT. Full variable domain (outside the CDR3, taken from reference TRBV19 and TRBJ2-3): DGGITQSPKYLFRKEGQNVTLSCEQNLNHDAMYWYRQDPGQGLRLIYYSQIVNDFQKGDIAEGYSVSREKKESFPLTVTSAQKNPTAFYLCASSINRGTDTQYFGPGTRLTVL.

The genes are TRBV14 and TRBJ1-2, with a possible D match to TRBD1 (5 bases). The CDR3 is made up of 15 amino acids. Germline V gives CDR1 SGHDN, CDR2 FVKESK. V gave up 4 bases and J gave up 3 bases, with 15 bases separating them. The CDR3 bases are TGTGCCAGCAGCCGACATCAGGGCCGCCACTATGGCTACACCTTC. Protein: CASSRHQGRHYGYTF.

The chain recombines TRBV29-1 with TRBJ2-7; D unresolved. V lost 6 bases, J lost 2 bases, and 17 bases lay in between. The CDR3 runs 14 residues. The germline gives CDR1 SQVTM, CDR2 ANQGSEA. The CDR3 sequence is CSVRMGSPTYEQYF. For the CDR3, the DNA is TGCAGCGTCCGAATGGGTAGCCCAACCTACGAGCAGTACTTC.

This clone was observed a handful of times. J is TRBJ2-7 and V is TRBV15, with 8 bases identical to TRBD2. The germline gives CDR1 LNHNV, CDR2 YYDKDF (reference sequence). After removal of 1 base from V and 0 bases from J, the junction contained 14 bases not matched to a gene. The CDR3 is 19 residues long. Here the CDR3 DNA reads TGTGCCACCAGCAGAGGACGGGGGGGGCTAGCGGGTTCCTCCTACGAGCAGTACTTC. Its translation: CATSRGRGGLAGSSYEQYF.

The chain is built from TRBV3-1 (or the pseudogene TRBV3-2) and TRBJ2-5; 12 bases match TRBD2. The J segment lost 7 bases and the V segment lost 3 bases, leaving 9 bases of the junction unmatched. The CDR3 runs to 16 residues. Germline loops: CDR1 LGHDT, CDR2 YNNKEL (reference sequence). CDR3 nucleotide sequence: TGTGCCAGCAGCCACGGTCTAGCGGGGGGGATTGGGACCCAGTACTTC. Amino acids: CASSHGLAGGIGTQYF.

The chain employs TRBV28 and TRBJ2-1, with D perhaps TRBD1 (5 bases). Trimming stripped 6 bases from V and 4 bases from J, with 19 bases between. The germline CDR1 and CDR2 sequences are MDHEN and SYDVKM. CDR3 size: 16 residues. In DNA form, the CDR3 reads TGTGCCAGCAGCCTTATAGACAGCGTCTCTTACAATGAGCAGTTCTTC. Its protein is CASSLIDSVSYNEQFF.